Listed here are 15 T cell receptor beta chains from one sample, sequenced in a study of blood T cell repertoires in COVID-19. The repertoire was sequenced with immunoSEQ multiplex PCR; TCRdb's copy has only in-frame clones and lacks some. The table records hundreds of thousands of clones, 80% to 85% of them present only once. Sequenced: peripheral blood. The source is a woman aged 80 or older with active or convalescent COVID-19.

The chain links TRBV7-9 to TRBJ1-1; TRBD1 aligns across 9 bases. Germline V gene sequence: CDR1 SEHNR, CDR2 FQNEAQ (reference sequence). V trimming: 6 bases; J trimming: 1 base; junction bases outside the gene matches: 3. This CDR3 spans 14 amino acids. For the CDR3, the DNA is TGTGCCAGCAGTTCGGGACAGGGGAACACTGAAGCTTTCTTT. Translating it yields CASSSGQGNTEAFF. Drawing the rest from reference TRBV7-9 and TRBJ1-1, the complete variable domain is DTGVSQNPRHKITKRGQNVTFRCDPISEHNRLYWYRQTLGQGPEFLTYFQNEAQLEKSRLLSDRFSAERPKGSFSTLEIQRTEQGDSAMYLCASSSGQGNTEAFFGQGTRLTVV.

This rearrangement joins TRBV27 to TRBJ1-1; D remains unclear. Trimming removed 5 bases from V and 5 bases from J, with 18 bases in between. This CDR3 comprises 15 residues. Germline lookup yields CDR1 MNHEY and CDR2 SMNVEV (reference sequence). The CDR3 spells CASSTTPWVATEAFF. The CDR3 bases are TGTGCCAGCAGTACGACACCCTGGGTGGCGACTGAAGCTTTCTTT.

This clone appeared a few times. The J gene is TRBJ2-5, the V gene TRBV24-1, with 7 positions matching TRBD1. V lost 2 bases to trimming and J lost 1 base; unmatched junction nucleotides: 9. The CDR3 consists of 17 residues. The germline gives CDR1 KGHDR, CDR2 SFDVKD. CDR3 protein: CATSDSGQSTFQETQYF. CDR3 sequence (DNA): TGTGCCACCAGTGATTCGGGACAGTCCACCTTCCAAGAGACCCAGTACTTC.

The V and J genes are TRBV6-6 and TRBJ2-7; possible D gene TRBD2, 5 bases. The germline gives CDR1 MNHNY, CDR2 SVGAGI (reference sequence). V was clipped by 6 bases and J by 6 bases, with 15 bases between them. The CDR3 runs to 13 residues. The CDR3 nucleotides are TGTGCCAGCAGCCCGGGGTCCGAGGTCGAGCAGTACTTC. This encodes CASSPGSEVEQYF.

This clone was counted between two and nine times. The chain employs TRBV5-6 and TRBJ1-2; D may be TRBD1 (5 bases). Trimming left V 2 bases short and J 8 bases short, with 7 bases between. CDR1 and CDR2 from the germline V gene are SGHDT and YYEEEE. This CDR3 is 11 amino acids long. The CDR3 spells CASSFQGGYTF. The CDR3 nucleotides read TGTGCCAGCAGCTTTCAGGGCGGCTACACCTTC. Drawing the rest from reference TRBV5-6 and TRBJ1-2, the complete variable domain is DAGVTQSPTHLIKTRGQQVTLRCSPKSGHDTVSWYQQALGQGPQFIFQYYEEEERQRGNFPDRFSGHQFPNYSSELNVNALLLGDSALYLCASSFQGGYTFGSGTRLTVV.

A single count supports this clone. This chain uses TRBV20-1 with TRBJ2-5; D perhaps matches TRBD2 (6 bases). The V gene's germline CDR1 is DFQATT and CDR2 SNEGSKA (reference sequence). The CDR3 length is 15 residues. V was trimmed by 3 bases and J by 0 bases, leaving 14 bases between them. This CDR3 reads CSASARGYNQETQYF. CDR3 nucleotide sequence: TGCAGTGCTAGTGCGCGGGGCTATAACCAAGAGACCCAGTACTTC.

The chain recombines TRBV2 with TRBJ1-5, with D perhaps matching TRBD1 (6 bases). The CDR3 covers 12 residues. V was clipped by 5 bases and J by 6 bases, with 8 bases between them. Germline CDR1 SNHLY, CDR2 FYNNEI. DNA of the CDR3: TGTGCCAGCAGTTGGGGGCGTCAGCCCCAGCATTTT. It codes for CASSWGRQPQHF.

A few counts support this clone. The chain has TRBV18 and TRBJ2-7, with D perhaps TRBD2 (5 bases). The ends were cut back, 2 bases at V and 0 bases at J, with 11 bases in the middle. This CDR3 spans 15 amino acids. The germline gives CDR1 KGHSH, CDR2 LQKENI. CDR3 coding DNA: TGTGCCAGCTCACCAAGCGGCAGAAGCTCCTACGAGCAGTACTTC. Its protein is CASSPSGRSSYEQYF.

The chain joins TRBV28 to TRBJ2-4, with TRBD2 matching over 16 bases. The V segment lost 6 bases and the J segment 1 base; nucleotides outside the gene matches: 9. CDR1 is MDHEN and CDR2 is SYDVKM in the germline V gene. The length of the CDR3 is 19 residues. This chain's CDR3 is CASSRPGLAGGPAKNIQYF. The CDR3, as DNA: TGTGCCAGCAGCCGACCGGGACTAGCGGGGGGGCCCGCCAAAAACATTCAGTACTTC. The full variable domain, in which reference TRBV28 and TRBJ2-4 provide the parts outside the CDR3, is DVKVTQSSRYLVKRTGEKVFLECVQDMDHENMFWYRQDPGLGLRLIYFSYDVKMKEKGDIPEGYSVSREKKERFSLILESASTNQTSMYLCASSRPGLAGGPAKNIQYFGAGTRLSVL.

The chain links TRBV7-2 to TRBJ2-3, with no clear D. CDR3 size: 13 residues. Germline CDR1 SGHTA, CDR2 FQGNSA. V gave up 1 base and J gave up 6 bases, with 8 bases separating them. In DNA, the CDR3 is TGTGCCAGCAGCTTAGAGCGTGCGGATACGCAGTATTTT. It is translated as CASSLERADTQYF.

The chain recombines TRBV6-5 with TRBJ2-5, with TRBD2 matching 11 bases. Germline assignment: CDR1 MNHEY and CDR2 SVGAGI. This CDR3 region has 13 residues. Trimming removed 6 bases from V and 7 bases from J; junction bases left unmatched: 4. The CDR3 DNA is TGTGCCAGCAGCCTAGCGGGGGGAAGGACCCAGTACTTC. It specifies CASSLAGGRTQYF.

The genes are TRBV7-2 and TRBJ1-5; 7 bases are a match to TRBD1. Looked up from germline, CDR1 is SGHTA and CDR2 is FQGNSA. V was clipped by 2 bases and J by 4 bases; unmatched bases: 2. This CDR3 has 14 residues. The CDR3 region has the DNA TGTGCCAGCAGCTTACGGGACAGAAATCAGCCCCAGCATTTT. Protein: CASSLRDRNQPQHF.

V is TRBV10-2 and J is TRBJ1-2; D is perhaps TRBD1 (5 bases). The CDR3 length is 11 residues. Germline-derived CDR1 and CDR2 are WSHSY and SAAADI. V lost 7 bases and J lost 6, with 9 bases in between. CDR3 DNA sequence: TGCGCCAGCACCGGGGGGGATGGCTACACCTTC. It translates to CASTGGDGYTF.

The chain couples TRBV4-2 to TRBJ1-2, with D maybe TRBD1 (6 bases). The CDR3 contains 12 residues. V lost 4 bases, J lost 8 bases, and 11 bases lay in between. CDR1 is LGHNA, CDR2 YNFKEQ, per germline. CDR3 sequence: CASSPQGNGYTF. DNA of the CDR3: TGTGCCAGCAGCCCCCAGGGGAACGGCTACACCTTC.

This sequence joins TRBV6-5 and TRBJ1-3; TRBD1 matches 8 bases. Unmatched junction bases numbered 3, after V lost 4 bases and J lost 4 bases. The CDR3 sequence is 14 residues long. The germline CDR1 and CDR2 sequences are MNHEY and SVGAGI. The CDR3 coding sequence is TGTGCCAGCAGTTCGCGGACAGGGGGAAACACCATATATTTT. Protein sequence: CASSSRTGGNTIYF.